This is a list of T cell receptor beta chains from one sample in a study of blood T cell repertoires in COVID-19. Libraries were prepared by immunoSEQ multiplex PCR; TCRdb keeps only in-frame clonotypes and omits some of them. Of 130,000 to 150,000 clones listed, 70% to 90% were seen once; the top ten hold around 8%. The sequenced material came from peripheral blood. These receptors came from a woman in her sixties with COVID-19, enrolled during active disease. The CDR3 runs from the conserved cysteine through the conserved F or W. The D gene is left open where the match is weak. Only part of the rows carry a size: once, few, many, or a class if the clone is expanded.

d_gene: TRBD1; abundance: few; j_gene: TRBJ2-2; v_gene: TRBV7-8; CDR3nt: TGTGCCAGCAGCGTCCAACTCACAGGGGTGAACACCGGGGAGCTGTTTTTT; CDR3aa: CASSVQLTGVNTGELFF
d_gene: -; abundance: -; j_gene: TRBJ1-2; v_gene: TRBV5-1; CDR3nt: TGCGCCAGCAGCTCCCCAGGGAACTATGGCTACACCTTC; CDR3aa: CASSSPGNYGYTF
d_gene: -; abundance: -; j_gene: TRBJ1-6; v_gene: TRBV18; CDR3nt: TGTGCCAGCCGTGGGGGGAATCGGAATTCACCCCTCCACTTT; CDR3aa: CASRGGNRNSPLHF
d_gene: TRBD1; abundance: -; j_gene: TRBJ1-5; v_gene: TRBV18; CDR3nt: TGTGCCAGCTCAGAGAACAGGGGGGATCAGCCCCAGCATTTT; CDR3aa: CASSENRGDQPQHF
d_gene: -; abundance: -; j_gene: TRBJ1-2; v_gene: TRBV6-2/TRBV6-3; CDR3nt: TGTGCCAGCAGTTACGAGGGTTTGAGTGGCTACACCTTC; CDR3aa: CASSYEGLSGYTF
d_gene: TRBD1; abundance: -; j_gene: TRBJ1-2; v_gene: TRBV29-1; CDR3nt: TGCAGCGTTGAAGATGGGTGGCAGGGGGCGTATGGCTACACCTTC; CDR3aa: CSVEDGWQGAYGYTF
d_gene: -; abundance: -; j_gene: TRBJ2-3; v_gene: TRBV7-9; CDR3nt: TGTGCCAGCAGCTTAGTGGGGATAGGCGGGGCAGATACGCAGTATTTT; CDR3aa: CASSLVGIGGADTQYF
d_gene: TRBD1; abundance: -; j_gene: TRBJ2-7; v_gene: TRBV10-3; CDR3nt: TGTGCCATCAGTGAGGGACAGGGGAACTCCTACGAGCAGTACTTC; CDR3aa: CAISEGQGNSYEQYF
d_gene: TRBD2; abundance: -; j_gene: TRBJ2-7; v_gene: TRBV25-1; CDR3nt: TGTGCCAGCAGTCTCACCGGGACTAGCGGCTACGAGCAGTACTTC; CDR3aa: CASSLTGTSGYEQYF
d_gene: TRBD1; abundance: once; j_gene: TRBJ2-6; v_gene: TRBV5-1; CDR3nt: TGCGCCAGCAGCTCCACAGGGGCCGCTGGGGCCAACGTCCTGACTTTC; CDR3aa: CASSSTGAAGANVLTF
d_gene: -; abundance: -; j_gene: TRBJ2-7; v_gene: TRBV9; CDR3nt: TGTGCCACCTACAGACACAATATCTCCTACGAGCAGTACTTC; CDR3aa: CATYRHNISYEQYF
d_gene: -; abundance: -; j_gene: TRBJ2-7; v_gene: TRBV5-5; CDR3nt: TGTGCCAGCACCTCTTACAGGGAAACCTACGAGCAGTACTTC; CDR3aa: CASTSYRETYEQYF
d_gene: TRBD1; abundance: -; j_gene: TRBJ2-5; v_gene: TRBV9; CDR3nt: TGTGCCAGCAGCGGCACCGGGACAGGGGAAGAGACCCAGTACTTC; CDR3aa: CASSGTGTGEETQYF
d_gene: TRBD1; abundance: -; j_gene: TRBJ2-3; v_gene: TRBV11-3; CDR3nt: TGTGCCAGCAGCTTAGGGGGACAGGGGTATGAAGATACGCAGTATTTT; CDR3aa: CASSLGGQGYEDTQYF
d_gene: -; abundance: -; j_gene: TRBJ1-4; v_gene: TRBV19; CDR3nt: TGTGCCAGTAGTATATGGGACAATCAGAATGAAAAACTGTTTTTT; CDR3aa: CASSIWDNQNEKLFF
d_gene: TRBD1; abundance: few; j_gene: TRBJ2-7; v_gene: TRBV2; CDR3nt: TGTGCCAGCAGACAAACAGGGGTTGCGTCCTACGAGCAGTACTTC; CDR3aa: CASRQTGVASYEQYF
d_gene: -; abundance: -; j_gene: TRBJ2-7; v_gene: TRBV7-2; CDR3nt: TGTGCCAGCAGCCGTAACTACGACCCTAGTGACGAGCAGTACTTC; CDR3aa: CASSRNYDPSDEQYF
d_gene: -; abundance: once; j_gene: TRBJ2-3; v_gene: TRBV7-3; CDR3nt: TGTGCCAGCAGCTCAGTACAGGCAGATACGCAGTATTTT; CDR3aa: CASSSVQADTQYF
d_gene: -; abundance: -; j_gene: TRBJ2-2; v_gene: TRBV9; CDR3nt: TGTGCCAGCAGCGTAGGAAGAGCAGGTCGTCGGGGGGAGCTGTTTTTT; CDR3aa: CASSVGRAGRRGELFF
d_gene: -; abundance: -; j_gene: TRBJ1-2; v_gene: TRBV10-3; CDR3nt: TGTGCCTCCTCTAATGGGGGGGGCCTGGGATTTGACTATGGCTACACCTTC; CDR3aa: CASSNGGGLGFDYGYTF
d_gene: TRBD2; abundance: -; j_gene: TRBJ2-5; v_gene: TRBV5-1; CDR3nt: TGCGCCAGCAGCTTGGTCCAGACTAGCGGGGGGCTAGGACAAGAGACCCAGTACTTC; CDR3aa: CASSLVQTSGGLGQETQYF
d_gene: -; abundance: -; j_gene: TRBJ1-1; v_gene: TRBV7-9; CDR3nt: TGTGCCAGCAGCTCAATCAACACTGAAGCTTTCTTT; CDR3aa: CASSSINTEAFF
d_gene: -; abundance: -; j_gene: TRBJ1-2; v_gene: TRBV6-2/TRBV6-3; CDR3nt: TGTGCCAGCAGTCGCGATGCCCATGGCTACACCTTC; CDR3aa: CASSRDAHGYTF
d_gene: TRBD2; abundance: -; j_gene: TRBJ2-1; v_gene: TRBV4-2; CDR3nt: TGTGCCAGCAGCCAAGGCGGACTAGCGGGATACAATGAGCAGTTCTTC; CDR3aa: CASSQGGLAGYNEQFF
d_gene: TRBD1; abundance: -; j_gene: TRBJ1-1; v_gene: TRBV9; CDR3nt: TGTGCCAGCAGCGCCACCCGGGACAGCCATGAAGCTTTCTTT; CDR3aa: CASSATRDSHEAFF
d_gene: -; abundance: -; j_gene: TRBJ1-5; v_gene: TRBV6-6; CDR3nt: TGTGCCAGCAGTCGACATCTCAGGGATAGCAATCAGCCCCAGCATTTT; CDR3aa: CASSRHLRDSNQPQHF
d_gene: -; abundance: few; j_gene: TRBJ2-7; v_gene: TRBV29-1; CDR3nt: TGCAGCGTTGGGGCAGACTCCTACGAGCAGTACTTC; CDR3aa: CSVGADSYEQYF
d_gene: -; abundance: -; j_gene: TRBJ2-7; v_gene: TRBV2; CDR3nt: TGTGCCAGTAAGCGAGGGGGGGGCGGCGAGCAGTACTTC; CDR3aa: CASKRGGGGEQYF